This TCR beta chain was sequenced during a study of T cells after yellow fever vaccination. Study-level points and caveats: In FACS-sorted repertoires, abundant clonotypes from the bulk population could appear as contaminants. Most primary-vaccination clones reappeared after the booster (about 95% CD4, approximately 88% CD8).

This clonotype was observed at least ten times. Its antigen is as yet unknown. 5'RACE template switching added a universal primer site and UMIs to TCR cDNA. TCRdb reprocessed the 5' RACE reads with MiXCR, giving one entry per CDR3 protein. The data hold about 150,000 distinct CDR3 sequences, with about 6.9% observed a single time. The ends lost 3 bases at V and 10 bases at J; junction bases unmatched: 4. Germline CDR1 is MNHEY and CDR2 is SMNVEV (reference sequence). CDR3 length: 12 residues. Sample: CD4+ T cells sorted from PBMCs, taken 10 days after the yellow fever booster vaccination. The origin of this receptor is a man under 40 who received the YFV17D yellow fever vaccine. The chain uses TRBV27 and TRBJ2-3; TRBD1 matches at 7 bases. This CDR3 reads CASSFGQEPQYF. CDR3 sequence (DNA): TGTGCCAGCAGTTTCGGACAGGAACCGCAGTATTTT.